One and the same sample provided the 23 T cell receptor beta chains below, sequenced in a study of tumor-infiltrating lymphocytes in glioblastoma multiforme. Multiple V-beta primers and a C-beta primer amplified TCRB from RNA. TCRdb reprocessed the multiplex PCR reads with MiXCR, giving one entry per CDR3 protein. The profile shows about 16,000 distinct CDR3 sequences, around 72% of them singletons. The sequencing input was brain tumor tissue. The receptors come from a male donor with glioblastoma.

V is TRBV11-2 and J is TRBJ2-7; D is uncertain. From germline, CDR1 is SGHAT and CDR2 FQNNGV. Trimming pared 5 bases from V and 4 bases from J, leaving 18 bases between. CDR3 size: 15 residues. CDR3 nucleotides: TGTGCCAGCAGCGTTTATTCCGACCCGCAGTACGAGCAGTACTTC. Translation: CASSVYSDPQYEQYF.

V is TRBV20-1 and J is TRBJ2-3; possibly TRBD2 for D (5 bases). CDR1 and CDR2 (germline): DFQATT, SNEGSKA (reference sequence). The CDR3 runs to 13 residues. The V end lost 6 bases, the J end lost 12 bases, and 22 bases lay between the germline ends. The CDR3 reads CSAGWPSTDIQYF. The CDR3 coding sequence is TGCAGTGCAGGATGGCCTAGCACAGATATACAGTATTTT.

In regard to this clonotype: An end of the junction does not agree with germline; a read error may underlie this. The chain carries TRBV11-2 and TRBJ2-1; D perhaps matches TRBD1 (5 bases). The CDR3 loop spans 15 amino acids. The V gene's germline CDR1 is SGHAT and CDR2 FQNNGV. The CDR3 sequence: CASSLAPPRVNEQLF. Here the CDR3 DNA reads TGTGCCAGTAGCTTAGCCCCCCCCAGGGTCAATGAGCAGCTCTTC.

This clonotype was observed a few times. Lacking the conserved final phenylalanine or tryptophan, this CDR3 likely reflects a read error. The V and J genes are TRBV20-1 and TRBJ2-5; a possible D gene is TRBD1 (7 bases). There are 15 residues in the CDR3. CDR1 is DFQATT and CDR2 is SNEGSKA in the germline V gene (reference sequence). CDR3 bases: TGCAATGCTAGAGAAGGTTCCAGGGGGGCAGAGATCCAGTACCTC. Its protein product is CNAREGSRGAEIQYL.

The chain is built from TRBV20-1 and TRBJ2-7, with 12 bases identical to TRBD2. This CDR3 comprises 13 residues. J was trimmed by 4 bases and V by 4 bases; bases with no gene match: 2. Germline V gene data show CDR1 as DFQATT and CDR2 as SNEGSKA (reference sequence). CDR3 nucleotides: TGCAGTGCTACTAGCGGGAGGGGATACGAGCAGTACTTC. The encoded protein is CSATSGRGYEQYF.

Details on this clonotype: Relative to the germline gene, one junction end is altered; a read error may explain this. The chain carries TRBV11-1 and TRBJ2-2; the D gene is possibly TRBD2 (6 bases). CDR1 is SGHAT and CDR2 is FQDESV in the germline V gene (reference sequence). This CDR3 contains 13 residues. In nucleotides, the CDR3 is TGTGCCAGCAGCGGAGGGGTCACCGCGGAGCTGTTTTTT. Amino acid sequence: CASSGGVTAELFF.

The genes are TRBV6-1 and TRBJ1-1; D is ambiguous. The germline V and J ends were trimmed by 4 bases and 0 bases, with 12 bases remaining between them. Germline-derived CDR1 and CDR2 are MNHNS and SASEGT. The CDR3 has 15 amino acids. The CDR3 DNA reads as TGTGCCAGCAGTGGTCTCATCGGTTTGAACACTGAAGCTTTCTTT. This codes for CASSGLIGLNTEAFF.

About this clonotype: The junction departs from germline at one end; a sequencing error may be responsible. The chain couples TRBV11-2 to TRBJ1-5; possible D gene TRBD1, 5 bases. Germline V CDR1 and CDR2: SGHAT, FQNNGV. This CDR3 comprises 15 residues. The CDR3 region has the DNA TGTGTCAGCAACTACGGGACGGGTGGCAATCAGCCCCAGCATTTT. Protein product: CVSNYGTGGNQPQHF.

The CDR3 loop is CSVEAGAASSSGANVLTF. The DNA of the CDR3 is TGCAGCGTTGAGGCCGGGGCAGCATCTAGCTCTGGGGCCAACGTCCTGACTTTC. The rearrangement uses TRBV29-1 and TRBJ2-6; possibly TRBD1 or TRBD2 for D (5 bases each). V was shortened by 3 bases and J by 0 bases, with 18 bases between the two germline ends. The CDR3 contains 18 residues. CDR1 and CDR2 (germline): SQVTM, ANQGSEA. The variable domain in full, with the rest retrieved from reference TRBV29-1 and TRBJ2-6, is SAVISQKPSRDICQRGTSLTIQCQVDSQVTMMFWYRQQPGQSLTLIATANQGSEATYESGFVIDKFPISRPNLTFSTLTVSNMSPEDSSIYLCSVEAGAASSSGANVLTFGAGSRLTVL.

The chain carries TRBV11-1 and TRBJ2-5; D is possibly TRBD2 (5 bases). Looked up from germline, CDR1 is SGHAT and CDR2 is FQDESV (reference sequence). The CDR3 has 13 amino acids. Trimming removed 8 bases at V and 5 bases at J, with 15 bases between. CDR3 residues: CASYSGSPETQYF. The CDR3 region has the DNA TGTGCCAGCTATTCGGGGAGCCCCGAGACCCAGTACTTC.

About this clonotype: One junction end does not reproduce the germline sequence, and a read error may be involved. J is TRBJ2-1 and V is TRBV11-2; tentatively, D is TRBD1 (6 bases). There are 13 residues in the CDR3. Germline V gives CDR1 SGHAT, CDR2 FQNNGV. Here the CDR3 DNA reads TGTGCCAGCTGCATAGATAGGGGGAATGACCAGTTCTTC. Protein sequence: CASCIDRGNDQFF.

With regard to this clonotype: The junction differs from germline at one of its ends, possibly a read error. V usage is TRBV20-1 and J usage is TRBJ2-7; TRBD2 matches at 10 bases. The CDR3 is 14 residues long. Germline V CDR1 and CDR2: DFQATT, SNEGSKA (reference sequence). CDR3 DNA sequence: TGCAGTGCTAGGACACTAGCGGGACTTCACGAGCAGTATTTC. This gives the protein CSARTLAGLHEQYF.

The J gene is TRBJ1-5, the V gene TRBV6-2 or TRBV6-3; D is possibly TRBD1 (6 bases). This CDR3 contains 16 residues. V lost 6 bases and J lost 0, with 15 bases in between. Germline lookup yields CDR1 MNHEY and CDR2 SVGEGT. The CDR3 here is CASSVGTTNSNQPQHF. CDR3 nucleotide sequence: TGTGCCAGCAGCGTCGGGACAACGAATAGCAATCAGCCCCAGCATTTT.

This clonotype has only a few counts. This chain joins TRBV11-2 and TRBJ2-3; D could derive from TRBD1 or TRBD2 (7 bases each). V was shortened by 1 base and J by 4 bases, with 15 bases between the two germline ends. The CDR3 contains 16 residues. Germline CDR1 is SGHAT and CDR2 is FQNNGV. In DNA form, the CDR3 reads TGTGCCAGCAGCTTAGGGGCGACAGGGAGGGCAGATACGCAGTATTTT. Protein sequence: CASSLGATGRADTQYF.

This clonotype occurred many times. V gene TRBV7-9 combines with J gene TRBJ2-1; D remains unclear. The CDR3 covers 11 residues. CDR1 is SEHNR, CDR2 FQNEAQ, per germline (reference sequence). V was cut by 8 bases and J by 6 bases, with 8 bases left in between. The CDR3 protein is CASWVRNEQFF. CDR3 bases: TGTGCCAGCTGGGTCCGCAATGAGCAGTTCTTC.

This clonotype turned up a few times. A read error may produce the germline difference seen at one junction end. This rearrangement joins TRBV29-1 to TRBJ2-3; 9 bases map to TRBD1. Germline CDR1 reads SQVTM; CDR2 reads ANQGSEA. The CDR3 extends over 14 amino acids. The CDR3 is CSVRDRAGVDTQCF. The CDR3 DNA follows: TGCAGCGTACGGGACAGGGCAGGAGTGGATACGCAGTGTTTT.

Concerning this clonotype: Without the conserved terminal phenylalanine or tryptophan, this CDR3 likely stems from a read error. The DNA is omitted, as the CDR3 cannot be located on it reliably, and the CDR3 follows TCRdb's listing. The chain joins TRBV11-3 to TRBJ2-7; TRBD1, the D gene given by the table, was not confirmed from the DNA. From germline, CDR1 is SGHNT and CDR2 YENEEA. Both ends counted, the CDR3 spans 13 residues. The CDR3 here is CASSSGQVGEQYL.

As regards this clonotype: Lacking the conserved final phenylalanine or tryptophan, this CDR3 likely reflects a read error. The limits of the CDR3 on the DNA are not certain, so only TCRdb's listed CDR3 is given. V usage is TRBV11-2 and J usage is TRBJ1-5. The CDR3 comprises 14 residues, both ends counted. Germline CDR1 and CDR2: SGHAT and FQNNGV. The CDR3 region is CAGSIGGGTQPHHS.

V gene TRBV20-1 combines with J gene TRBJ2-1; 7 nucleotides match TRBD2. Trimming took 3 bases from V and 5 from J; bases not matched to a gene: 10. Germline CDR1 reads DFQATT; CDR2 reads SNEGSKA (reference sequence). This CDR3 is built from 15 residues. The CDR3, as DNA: TGCAGTGCTAGTTTGTCTAGCGGAGTCCACAATGAGCAGTTCTTC. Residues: CSASLSSGVHNEQFF.

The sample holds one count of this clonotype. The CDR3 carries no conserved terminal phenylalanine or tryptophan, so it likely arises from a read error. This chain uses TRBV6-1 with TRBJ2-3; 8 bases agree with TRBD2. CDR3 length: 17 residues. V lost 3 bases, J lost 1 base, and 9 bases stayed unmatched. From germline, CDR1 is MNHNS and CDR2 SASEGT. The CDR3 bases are TGTGCCAGCAGTGAGCTCCCCGGGCGGGGGGGCACAGATACGCAGTATTCT. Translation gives CASSELPGRGGTDTQYS.

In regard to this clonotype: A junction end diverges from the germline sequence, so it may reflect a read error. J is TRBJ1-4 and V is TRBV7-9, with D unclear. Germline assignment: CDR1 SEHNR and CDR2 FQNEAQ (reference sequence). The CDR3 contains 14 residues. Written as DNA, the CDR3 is TGTGCCGGCAGCTTACGGCGGGAGAATGAAAAACTGTTTTTT. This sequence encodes CAGSLRRENEKLFF.

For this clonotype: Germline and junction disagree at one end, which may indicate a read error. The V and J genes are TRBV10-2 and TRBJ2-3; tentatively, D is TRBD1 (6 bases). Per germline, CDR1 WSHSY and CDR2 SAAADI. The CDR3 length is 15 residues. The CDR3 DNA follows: TGCACCAGCAGTGAGGCAGGGGCCGGGGCAGGTACTCAGTATTTT. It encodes CTSSEAGAGAGTQYF.

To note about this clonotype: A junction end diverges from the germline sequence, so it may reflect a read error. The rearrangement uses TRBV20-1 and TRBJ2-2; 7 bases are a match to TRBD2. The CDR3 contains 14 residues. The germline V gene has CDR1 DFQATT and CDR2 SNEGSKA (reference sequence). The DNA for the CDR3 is TGCAGTGCCTCCGGCGGGAGAGGGGCCGGGGAGCTGTTTTTC. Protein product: CSASGGRGAGELFF.